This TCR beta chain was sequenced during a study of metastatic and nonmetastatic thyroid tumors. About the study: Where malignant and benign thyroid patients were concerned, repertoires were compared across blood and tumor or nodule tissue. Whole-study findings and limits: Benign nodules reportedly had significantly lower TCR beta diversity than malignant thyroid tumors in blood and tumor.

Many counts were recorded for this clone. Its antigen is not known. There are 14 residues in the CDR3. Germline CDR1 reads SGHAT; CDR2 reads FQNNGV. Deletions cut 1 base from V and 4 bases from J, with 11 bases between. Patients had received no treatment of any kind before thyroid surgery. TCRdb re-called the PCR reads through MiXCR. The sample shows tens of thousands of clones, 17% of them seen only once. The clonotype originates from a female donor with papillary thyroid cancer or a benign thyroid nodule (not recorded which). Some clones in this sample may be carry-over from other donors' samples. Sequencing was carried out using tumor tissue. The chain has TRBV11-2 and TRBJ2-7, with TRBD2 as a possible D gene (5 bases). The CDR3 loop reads CASSLGGSEYEQYF. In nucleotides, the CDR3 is TGTGCCAGCAGCTTAGGGGGTAGCGAGTACGAGCAGTACTTC.